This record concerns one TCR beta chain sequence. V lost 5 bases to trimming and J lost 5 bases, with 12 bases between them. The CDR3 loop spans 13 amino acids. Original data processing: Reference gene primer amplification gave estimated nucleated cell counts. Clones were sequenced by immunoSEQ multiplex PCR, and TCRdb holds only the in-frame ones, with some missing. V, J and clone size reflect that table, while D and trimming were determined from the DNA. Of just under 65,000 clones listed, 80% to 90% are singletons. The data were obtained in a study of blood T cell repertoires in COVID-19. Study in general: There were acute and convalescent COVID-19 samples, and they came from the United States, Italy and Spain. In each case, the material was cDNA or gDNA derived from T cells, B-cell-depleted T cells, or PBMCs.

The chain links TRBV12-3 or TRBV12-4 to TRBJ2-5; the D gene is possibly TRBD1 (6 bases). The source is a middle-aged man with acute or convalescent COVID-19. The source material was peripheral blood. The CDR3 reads CASSTGFLETQYF. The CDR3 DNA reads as TGTGCCAGCAGTACAGGGTTTCTTGAGACCCAGTACTTC.